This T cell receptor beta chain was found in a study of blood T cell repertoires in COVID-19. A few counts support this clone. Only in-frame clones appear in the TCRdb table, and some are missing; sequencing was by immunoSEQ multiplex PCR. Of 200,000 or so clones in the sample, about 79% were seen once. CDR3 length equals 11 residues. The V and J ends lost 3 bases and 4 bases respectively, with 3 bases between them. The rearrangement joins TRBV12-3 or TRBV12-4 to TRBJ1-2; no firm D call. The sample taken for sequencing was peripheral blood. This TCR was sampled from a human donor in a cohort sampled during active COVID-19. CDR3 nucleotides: TGTGCCAGCAGTTTTCGCTATGGCTACACCTTC. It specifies CASSFRYGYTF.